This TCR beta chain was identified in a study of T cells in localized non-small cell lung cancer. Study-wide findings and caveats: Median detection of top 100 tumor clones in adjacent lung was around 59 clones.

This table comes from immunoSEQ multiplex PCR, and its TCRdb copy is limited to in-frame clones, with some not included. The data show tens of thousands of clones, approximately 85% seen once. Concerning this clone itself: The antigen is not known.

The CDR3 loop spans 17 amino acids. Germline CDR1 reads SGHNT; CDR2 reads YYREEE (reference sequence). V lost 1 base and J 2 bases, leaving 15 bases between the germline ends. The sequencing here drew on peripheral blood, taken before any cancer treatment. The origin of this receptor is a female donor over 55 with stage I lung adenocarcinoma. The chain carries TRBV5-4 and TRBJ1-4; perhaps TRBD1 as D (6 bases). The CDR3: CASSLTGKGMTNEKLFF. CDR3 DNA: TGTGCCAGCAGCTTGACAGGGAAGGGAATGACTAATGAAAAACTGTTTTTT. Drawing the rest from reference TRBV5-4 and TRBJ1-4, the complete variable domain is ETGVTQSPTHLIKTRGQQVTLRCSSQSGHNTVSWYQQALGQGPQFIFQYYREEENGRGNFPPRFSGLQFPNYSSELNVNALELDDSALYLCASSLTGKGMTNEKLFFGSGTQLSVL.